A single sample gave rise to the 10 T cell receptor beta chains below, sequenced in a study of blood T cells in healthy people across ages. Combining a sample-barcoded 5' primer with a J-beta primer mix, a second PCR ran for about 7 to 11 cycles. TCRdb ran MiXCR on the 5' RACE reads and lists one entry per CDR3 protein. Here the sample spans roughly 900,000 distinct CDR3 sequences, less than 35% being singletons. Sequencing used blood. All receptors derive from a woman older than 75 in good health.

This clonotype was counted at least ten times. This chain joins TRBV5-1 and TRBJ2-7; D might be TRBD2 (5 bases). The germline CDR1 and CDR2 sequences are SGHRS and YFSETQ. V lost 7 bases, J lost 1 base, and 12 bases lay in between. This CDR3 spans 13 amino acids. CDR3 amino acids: CASARTGSYEQYF. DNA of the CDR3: TGCGCCAGCGCAAGGACGGGATCCTACGAGCAGTACTTC.

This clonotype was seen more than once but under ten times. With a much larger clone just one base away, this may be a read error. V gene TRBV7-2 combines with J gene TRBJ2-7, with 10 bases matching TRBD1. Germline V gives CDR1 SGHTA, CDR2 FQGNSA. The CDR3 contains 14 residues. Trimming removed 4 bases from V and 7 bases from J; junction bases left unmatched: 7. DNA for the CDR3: TGTGCCAGCAGCTGCGACAGGGGGCGTGGGGAGCAGTACTTC. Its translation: CASSCDRGRGEQYF.

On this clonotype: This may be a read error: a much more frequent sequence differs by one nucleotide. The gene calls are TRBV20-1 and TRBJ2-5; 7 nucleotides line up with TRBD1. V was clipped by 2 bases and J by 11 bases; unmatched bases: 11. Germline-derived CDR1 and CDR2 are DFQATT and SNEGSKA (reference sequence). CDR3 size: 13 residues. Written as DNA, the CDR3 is TGCAGTGCTAGATGGACAGGAGCTAATGAGCAGTACTTC. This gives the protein CSARWTGANEQYF.

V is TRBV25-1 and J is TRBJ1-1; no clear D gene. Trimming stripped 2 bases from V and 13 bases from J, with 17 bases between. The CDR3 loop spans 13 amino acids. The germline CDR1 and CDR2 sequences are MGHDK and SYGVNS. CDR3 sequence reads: CASSEVGRNTNFF. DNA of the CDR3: TGTGCCAGCAGTGAAGTGGGCAGAAATACGAATTTCTTT. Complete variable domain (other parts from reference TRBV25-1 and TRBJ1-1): EADIYQTPRYLVIGTGKKITLECSQTMGHDKMYWYQQDPGMELHLIHYSYGVNSTEKGDLSSESTVSRIRTEHFPLTLESARPSHTSQYLCASSEVGRNTNFFGQGTRLTVV.

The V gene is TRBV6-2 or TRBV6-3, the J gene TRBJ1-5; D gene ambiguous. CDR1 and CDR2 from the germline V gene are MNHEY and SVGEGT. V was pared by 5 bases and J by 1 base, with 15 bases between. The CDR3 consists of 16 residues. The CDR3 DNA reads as TGTGCCAGCAGTCGCGACAAGGCCGTCAGCAATCAGCCCCAGCATTTT. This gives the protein CASSRDKAVSNQPQHF.

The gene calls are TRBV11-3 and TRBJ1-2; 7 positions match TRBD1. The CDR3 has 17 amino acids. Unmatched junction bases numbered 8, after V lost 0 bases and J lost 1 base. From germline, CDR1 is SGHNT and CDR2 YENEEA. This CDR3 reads CASSLDYRDSRNYGYTF. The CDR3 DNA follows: TGTGCCAGCAGCTTAGATTACCGGGACAGCCGTAACTATGGCTACACCTTC. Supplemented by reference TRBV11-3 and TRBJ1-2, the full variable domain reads EAGVVQSPRYKIIEKKQPVAFWCNPISGHNTLYWYLQNLGQGPELLIRYENEEAVDDSQLPKDRFSAERLKGVDSTLKIQPAELGDSAVYLCASSLDYRDSRNYGYTFGSGTRLTVV.

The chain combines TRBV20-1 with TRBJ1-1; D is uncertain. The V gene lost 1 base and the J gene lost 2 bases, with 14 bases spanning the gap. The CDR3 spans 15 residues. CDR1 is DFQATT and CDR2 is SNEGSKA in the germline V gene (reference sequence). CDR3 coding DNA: TGCAGTGCTAGAGTTGACACCTACCCAAACACTGAAGCTTTCTTT. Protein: CSARVDTYPNTEAFF.

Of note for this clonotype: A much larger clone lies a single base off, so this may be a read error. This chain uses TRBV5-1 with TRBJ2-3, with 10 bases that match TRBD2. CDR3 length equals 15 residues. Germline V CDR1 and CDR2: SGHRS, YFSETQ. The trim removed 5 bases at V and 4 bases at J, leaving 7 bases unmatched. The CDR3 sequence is CASSLGTSVADTQYF. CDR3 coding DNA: TGCGCCAGCAGTCTCGGGACTAGCGTGGCAGATACGCAGTATTTT.

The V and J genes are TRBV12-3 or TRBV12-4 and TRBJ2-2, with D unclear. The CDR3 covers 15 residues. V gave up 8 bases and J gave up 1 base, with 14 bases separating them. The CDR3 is CASSAGLLNTGELFF. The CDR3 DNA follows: TGTGCCAGCTCAGCCGGGCTCCTGAACACCGGGGAGCTGTTTTTT.

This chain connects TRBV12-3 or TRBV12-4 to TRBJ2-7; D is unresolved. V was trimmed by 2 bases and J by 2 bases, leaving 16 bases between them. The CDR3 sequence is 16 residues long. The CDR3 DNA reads TGTGCCAGCAGTTTACACCAAATAGGATACACCTACGAGCAGTACTTC. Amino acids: CASSLHQIGYTYEQYF.